This T cell receptor beta chain emerged from a study of follicular helper T cells after annual influenza vaccination (dated by TCRdb to about 2017). The study in broad terms: After each seasonal influenza vaccination, blood samples were collected on days 0, 7 and 28. To study recall of cTfh clones, some subjects were followed across successive annual vaccinations spanning the 2013-2014, 2014-2015 and 2015-2016 seasons. One week after vaccination, a second recruited cohort of roughly eleven subjects (Table S1) displayed a similar ICOS+CD38+ cTfh response. Six subjects had multi-year samples: four covered two vaccination seasons and two covered three seasons. The 2013-2014 samples were cryopreserved, while the 2015 samples were processed right after collection. Broad study findings and their caveats: Successive annual vaccinations recalled a recurrent oligoclonal ICOS+CD38+ cTfh response that contained tetramer and AIM influenza-specific clonotypes. ICOS+CD38+ cTfh clonality correlated with the frequency of that population, and its change correlated with the change in circulating plasmablast frequency. Day 7 ICOS+CD38+ clones were most often found later in ICOS-CD38- cTfh, suggesting that subset may serve as a memory reservoir. Only 10-20% of analyzed cells yielded productive TCRB sequences, so sampling of rare clonotypes was not possible.

This specimen's time point label, interpreted: 2015-2016 season, pre-vaccination. TCRB sequencing was used to follow sorted CD4 subsets from the blood of adults before and after they were given the seasonal inactivated influenza vaccine (Fluvarix). Subjects were considered eligible if community-dwelling and if influenza vaccine had not been received in the prior 6 months. Subjects were excluded for influenza vaccine contraindications, substance abuse, HIV/AIDS, active malignancy, immunomodulatory medication, or active illness such as respiratory infection. Per time point, between about 35 and 100 mL of blood was sampled. Non-naive CD4+CXCR5+PD-1+ cells were defined as circulating Tfh and were sorted into ICOS+CD38+ and ICOS-CD38- fractions. Ficoll-Paque PLUS or SepMate separation was used to isolate PBMC. Before DNA extraction, cell subsets were sorted from PBMC on a BD FACS Aria. From its cysteine to its phenylalanine, the CDR3 spans 13 amino acids. Just the 39-base CDR3 DNA is kept, in frame starting at base 1. Trimming removed 6 bases from V and 6 bases from J, leaving 13 bases between the germline ends. CDR1 and CDR2, looked up from the germline V gene, are MNHEY and SVGAGI.

About this clone: The antigen this receptor binds is unknown. There are no base qualities to consult, and no much larger clone falls within one base.

Library construction relied on the immunoSEQ multiplex PCR assay. Adaptive Biotechnologies carried out TCRB amplification, library preparation, sequencing and preliminary bioinformatics at Survey level resolution. For TCRB sequencing, genomic DNA from the sorted cTfh populations was amplified by multiplex PCR. As for how the authors treated the data: In R, clonality was calculated as 1 minus the normalized Shannon entropy, and the Gini index was computed using the R package ineq. Overlap score was defined as the summed counts of shared sequences divided by the total counts of all sequences in both compared samples. Fisher's exact test, with an assumed theoretical repertoire of 10^7 TCRB sequences, was used to assess the significance of shared clonotypes. The source is immuneACCESS, and TCRdb retained only in-frame sequences with V and J called. Part of the clones is not carried over; for the studies checked, unresolved V genes explain less than half of this, and the remainder is unexplained. That table is the source of V, J and clone size, and D and trimming were worked out from the DNA. This sample is represented by approximately 430 clones; 75% to 85% of them were singletons. The ten largest clonotypes hold more than 4.5% of the sample.

The clonotype comes from an adult who received the influenza vaccine. Recombination linked TRBV6-5 to TRBJ2-3; a weak D assignment points to TRBD1 (6 bases agree). Sequencing used CXCR5+ CD38+ circulating T follicular helper cells from blood, obtained on the day of influenza vaccination. The sample's cell subset or site label is to be understood as: circulating Tfh, non-naive CD4+CXCR5+PD-1+ (ICOS+CD38+ or ICOS-CD38-). The nucleotide sequence is given as TGTGCCAGCAGGGAGGACAGTGAGGATACGCAGTATTTT. It codes for CASREDSEDTQYF.